One T cell receptor beta chain is described in this entry. Its antigen remains unknown. TCRdb's table, derived via immunoSEQ multiplex PCR, lists solely in-frame clones and lacks some. The data show hundreds of thousands of clones, with around 86% seen just once and 0.83% held by the top ten. These data are taken from a study of cytomegalovirus exposure and HLA in healthy donors. General study points: It was reportedly the case that the classifier diagnosed cytomegalovirus status with high specificity and sensitivity. Cytomegalovirus-associated status was assigned to 150 or so TCR beta chains.

Germline V lookup: CDR1 LGHNA, CDR2 YNFKEQ. V shed 3 bases and J shed 2 bases, with 14 bases lying between them. The CDR3 loop spans 16 amino acids. The chain combines TRBV4-2 with TRBJ2-1; D not resolved. Sequenced sample: PBMCs. The receptor was isolated from a woman younger than 35 in good health and CMV-seronegative. The CDR3 nucleotides read TGTGCCAGCAGCCAGATTGGTGAGCGAACCTACAATGAGCAGTTCTTC. Protein sequence: CASSQIGERTYNEQFF.